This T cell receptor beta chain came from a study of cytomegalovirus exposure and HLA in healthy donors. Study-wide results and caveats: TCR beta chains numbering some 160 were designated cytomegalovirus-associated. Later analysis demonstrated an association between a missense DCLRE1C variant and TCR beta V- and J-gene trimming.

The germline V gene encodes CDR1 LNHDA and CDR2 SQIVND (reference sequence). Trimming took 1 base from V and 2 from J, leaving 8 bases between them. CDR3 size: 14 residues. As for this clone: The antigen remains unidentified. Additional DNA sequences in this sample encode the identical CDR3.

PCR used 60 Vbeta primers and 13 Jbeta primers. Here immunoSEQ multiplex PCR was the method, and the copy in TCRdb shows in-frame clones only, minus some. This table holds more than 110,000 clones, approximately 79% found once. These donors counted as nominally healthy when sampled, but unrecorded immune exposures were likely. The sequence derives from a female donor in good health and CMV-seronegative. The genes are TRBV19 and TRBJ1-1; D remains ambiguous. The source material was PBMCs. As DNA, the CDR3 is TGTGCCAGTAGTATAGGAGGGCTTAACACTGAAGCTTTCTTT. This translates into CASSIGGLNTEAFF.